This passage covers 13 T cell receptor beta chains from one sample sequenced in a study of read filtering for tumor transcriptome and immune sequencing. Molecular barcoded adaptors covering alpha/delta and beta/gamma chains were used on approximately 400 ng RNA. TCRdb fed the reads into MiXCR, producing one record per CDR3 protein. The sample yields fewer than 30,000 distinct CDR3 sequences, roughly an eighth seen once. The sequencing sample was made of a population of CD138-negative cells sorted from bone marrow. These receptors came from a donor aged 40 or over with multiple myeloma.

This clonotype showed up many times. The chain employs TRBV29-1 and TRBJ2-1; D gene uncertain. Germline assignment: CDR1 SQVTM and CDR2 ANQGSEA. The V gene lost 4 bases and the J gene lost 7 bases, with 8 bases spanning the gap. The CDR3 consists of 11 residues. Here the CDR3 reads CSVGSENEQFF. Written as DNA, the CDR3 is TGCAGCGTTGGGAGTGAGAATGAGCAGTTCTTC.

A word on this clonotype: At one boundary the junction diverges from the germline segment, which might be a read error. V usage is TRBV18 and J usage is TRBJ2-5, with TRBD2 matching 7 bases. The CDR3 consists of 16 residues. The germline gives CDR1 KGHSH, CDR2 LQKENI. The CDR3 DNA follows: TGTGCCGGCTCACCATCCCGTGGGACTATAGGGGAGACCCAGTACTTC. Translated: CAGSPSRGTIGETQYF.

The chain uses TRBV2 and TRBJ2-1, with 11 bases that match TRBD2. Trimming at V came to 8 bases and at J to 6 bases, leaving 9 bases not matched to a gene. The germline V gene has CDR1 SNHLY and CDR2 FYNNEI. The CDR3 contains 15 residues. The CDR3 region has the DNA TGTGCCAGCGGGGGGACTAGCGGACCAGGCAATGAGCAGTTCTTC. This sequence encodes CASGGTSGPGNEQFF.

This clonotype was recorded at least ten times. V is TRBV30 and J is TRBJ1-2; D may be TRBD1 (5 bases). Germline assignment: CDR1 GTSNPN and CDR2 SVGIG (reference sequence). This CDR3 has 13 residues. V was pared by 7 bases and J by 8 bases, with 20 bases between. The CDR3 reads CAFPRGSSGGYTF. The CDR3 DNA reads TGTGCCTTCCCGAGGGGCTCCTCAGGGGGCTACACCTTC.

This clonotype was seen at least ten times. This chain connects TRBV2 to TRBJ2-7, with D possibly TRBD2 on 5 matching bases. The germline V and J ends were trimmed by 4 bases and 4 bases, with 14 bases remaining between them. Per the germline V gene, CDR1 is SNHLY and CDR2 is FYNNEI. This CDR3 comprises 14 residues. The CDR3 loop reads CASSVMIARYEQYF. DNA of the CDR3: TGTGCCAGCAGTGTGATGATAGCGCGGTACGAGCAGTACTTC.

This clonotype has at least ten counts. The rearrangement uses TRBV30 and TRBJ2-3; 9 bases are shared with TRBD1. Trimming removed 5 bases from V and 1 base from J; junction bases left unmatched: 7. This CDR3 is built from 15 residues. Germline V CDR1 and CDR2: GTSNPN, SVGIG (reference sequence). Here the CDR3 DNA reads TGTGCCTGGGGCAACAGGGGGCGAGGCACAGATACGCAGTATTTT. Translation gives CAWGNRGRGTDTQYF.

This clonotype came up a few times. The chain recombines TRBV11-1 with TRBJ2-4; D remains ambiguous. The CDR3 is 17 residues long. V lost 5 bases to trimming and J lost 0 bases, with 17 bases between them. The V gene's germline CDR1 is SGHAT and CDR2 FQDESV (reference sequence). The CDR3 spells CASSPRSDTEAKNIQYF. The CDR3 nucleotides are TGTGCCAGCAGCCCGAGAAGCGACACCGAAGCCAAAAACATTCAGTACTTC.

The chain has TRBV20-1 and TRBJ1-5, with TRBD1 as a possible D gene (5 bases). The length of the CDR3 is 14 residues. Germline CDR1 and CDR2: DFQATT and SNEGSKA (reference sequence). The V and J ends lost 1 base and 6 bases respectively, with 13 bases between them. CDR3: CSARVAGASQPQHF. CDR3 DNA: TGCAGTGCTAGAGTTGCCGGGGCCAGTCAGCCCCAGCATTTT.

This clonotype was observed many times. J is TRBJ1-5 and V is TRBV12-3 or TRBV12-4; D is undetermined. This CDR3 has 15 amino acids. Between the trimmed V and J ends, which lost 3 bases and 1 base, there was a span of 10 bases. CDR3 nucleotides: TGTGCCAGCAGTTTCCTAGGGTCGAGCAATCAGCCCCAGCATTTT. Translated: CASSFLGSSNQPQHF.

This clonotype was recorded many times. The V call is TRBV6-6, the J call TRBJ1-1; 10 nucleotides match TRBD1. The trim removed 0 bases at V and 6 bases at J, leaving 1 base unmatched. CDR3 size: 14 residues. CDR1 and CDR2 from the germline V gene are MNHNY and SVGAGI (reference sequence). CDR3 nucleotide sequence: TGTGCCAGCAGTTACTCGGGACAGGGGTCTGAAGCTTTCTTT. It translates to CASSYSGQGSEAFF.

This clonotype was seen many times. CDR3 region: CASGRASPIAKNIQYF. CDR3 nucleotide sequence: TGTGCCAGTGGAAGGGCTAGTCCCATAGCCAAAAACATTCAGTACTTC. The J gene is TRBJ2-4, the V gene TRBV28; no definite D call. With 9 bases removed from V and 0 bases from J, the gap between germline ends came to 18 bases. This CDR3 has 16 amino acids. The germline gives CDR1 MDHEN, CDR2 SYDVKM.

Many counts were recorded for this clonotype. This sequence joins TRBV11-1 and TRBJ2-3, with D hard to call. The germline V gene has CDR1 SGHAT and CDR2 FQDESV (reference sequence). This CDR3 has 11 residues. Trimming cost V 1 base and J 5 bases, with 1 base left between them. The CDR3 DNA is TGTGCCAGCAGCTTAGGAGATACGCAGTATTTT. The encoded protein is CASSLGDTQYF. Looking up the rest from reference TRBV11-1 and TRBJ2-3 gives the full variable domain: EAEVAQSPRYKITEKSQAVAFWCDPISGHATLYWYRQILGQGPELLVQFQDESVVDDSQLPKDRFSAERLKGVDSTLKIQPAELGDSAMYLCASSLGDTQYFGPGTRLTVL.

The V gene is TRBV18, the J gene TRBJ2-5, with D possibly being TRBD2 (6 bases). Germline V gene sequence: CDR1 KGHSH, CDR2 LQKENI. Trimming took 2 bases from V and 2 from J, leaving 9 bases between them. The CDR3 has 14 amino acids. CDR3 coding DNA: TGTGCCAGCTCACCATCCGCGGGGCAAGAGACCCAGTACTTC. As protein: CASSPSAGQETQYF.